The 18 T cell receptor beta chains below were found in one sample sequenced in a study of Graves' ophthalmopathy and Graves' hyperthyroidism. For repertoire sequencing, the TCR beta CDR3 regions were amplified from RNA transcripts. Second-round multiplex PCR came after first-round RT-PCR with HTBI primers. TCRdb redid the calling of the multiplex PCR reads with MiXCR, one entry per CDR3 protein. Of approximately 380,000 distinct CDR3 sequences in the sample, roughly 21% are singletons; the top ten hold roughly 3.2%. The sample taken for sequencing was peripheral blood. Receptors were obtained from a woman between 18 and 30 years old with stable Graves' hyperthyroidism.

In its sample, this clonotype was seen a few times. This may stem from a read error, because a much larger clone lies one nucleotide away. The rearrangement uses TRBV20-1 and TRBJ1-6, with D unresolved. Germline V gene sequence: CDR1 DFQATT, CDR2 SNEGSKA (reference sequence). This CDR3 spans 13 amino acids. The CDR3 loop is CSAREEVLSHLHF. The CDR3 nucleotides are TGCAGTGCTAGAGAGGAGGTCCTTTCACACCTCCACTTT.

This clonotype was detected only once. Given the absence of the conserved phenylalanine or tryptophan at the CDR3 end, a read error is likely. This chain links TRBV24-1 with TRBJ1-1; maybe TRBD1 (6 bases). The CDR3 is 14 amino acids. The germline CDR1 and CDR2 sequences are KGHDR and SFDVKD. The ends were cut back, 4 bases at V and 3 bases at J, with 11 bases in the middle. The CDR3, as DNA: TGTGCCACCAGTGACAATGCAGGGGACACTGAAGCTTTCCTT. As protein: CATSDNAGDTEAFL.

A remark on this clonotype: This CDR3 is missing its conserved last phenylalanine or tryptophan, likely due to a read error. V is TRBV6-2 or TRBV6-3 and J is TRBJ2-7; 7 bases align to TRBD1. Germline trimming cut 5 bases from V and 4 bases from J; bases unmatched to any gene: 17. From germline, CDR1 is MNHEY and CDR2 SVGEGT. The CDR3 totals 17 residues. CDR3 nucleotide sequence: TGTGCCAGCAGTCAGGGACAGTGGCTCTTCAGACTTTACGAGCAGTACATC. Residues: CASSQGQWLFRLYEQYI.

This chain joins TRBV11-2 and TRBJ1-1; D unclear. Per the germline V gene, CDR1 is SGHAT and CDR2 is FQNNGV. Trimming left V 2 bases short and J 0 bases short, with 13 bases between. The CDR3 is 16 residues long. This CDR3 is CASSLWADGLNTEAFF. The CDR3 DNA reads as TGTGCCAGCAGCTTATGGGCCGACGGGCTGAACACTGAAGCTTTCTTT.

This clonotype showed up many times. This chain uses TRBV6-2 or TRBV6-3 with TRBJ1-5; 7 bases match TRBD1. V was clipped by 1 base and J by 1 base; unmatched bases: 1. The CDR3 totals 15 residues. The germline CDR1 and CDR2 sequences are MNHEY and SVGEGT. The CDR3 nucleotides read TGTGCCAGCAGTTACTTCAGGGGGAGCAATCAGCCCCAGCATTTT. Its translation: CASSYFRGSNQPQHF.

The CDR3: CASSQDLRTGVYGYTF. CDR3 bases: TGTGCCAGCAGCCAAGATCTGCGGACAGGCGTCTATGGCTACACCTTC. V gene TRBV3-1 combines with J gene TRBJ1-2; 7 nucleotides match TRBD1. Germline-derived CDR1 and CDR2 are LGHDT and YNNKEL (reference sequence). Losses at the gene ends were 0 bases for V and 4 bases for J; bases not matched to a gene: 8. The CDR3 has 16 residues.

This clonotype was observed many times. V and J are TRBV28 and TRBJ2-4; D is perhaps TRBD1 (5 bases). Trimming shortened V by 8 bases and J by 0 bases, and 8 bases separated the two germline ends. The CDR3 spans 13 residues. From germline, CDR1 is MDHEN and CDR2 SYDVKM. The CDR3 DNA is TGTGCCAGCCTTGACAGAGCCAAAAACATTCAGTACTTC. Amino acids: CASLDRAKNIQYF.

This clonotype was recorded at least ten times. The rearrangement uses TRBV25-1 and TRBJ2-5; possibly TRBD1 for D (5 bases). The length of the CDR3 is 15 residues. With 1 base removed from V and 3 bases from J, the gap between germline ends came to 12 bases. Per the germline V gene, CDR1 is MGHDK and CDR2 is SYGVNS. The CDR3 DNA is TGTGCCAGCAGTGAATGGCAGGGTTTAGAAGAGACCCAGTACTTC. Residues: CASSEWQGLEETQYF.

This chain connects TRBV6-1 to TRBJ1-2, with 7 bases fitting TRBD1. Germline assignment: CDR1 MNHNS and CDR2 SASEGT. The CDR3 is made up of 14 amino acids. V lost 6 bases and J lost 4; bases outside the gene matches: 8. The CDR3 DNA sequence: TGTGCCAGCAGAACTGACAGGGACGGCTATGGCTACACCTTC. Translation gives CASRTDRDGYGYTF.

Note on this clonotype: The final CDR3 position lacks the conserved phenylalanine or tryptophan, pointing to a likely read error. The rearrangement uses TRBV13 and TRBJ2-7; TRBD1 might be the D (5 bases). Trimming shortened V by 2 bases and J by 0 bases, and 11 bases separated the two germline ends. The CDR3 has 15 amino acids. Germline V gives CDR1 PRHDT, CDR2 FYEKMQ (reference sequence). The CDR3, as DNA: TGTGCCAGCAGCTTAAGGGGCAGATTCTCCTACGAGCAGTACTTG. This codes for CASSLRGRFSYEQYL.

This clonotype was seen at least ten times. For the CDR3, the DNA is TGTGCCAGCAGCCGGGGGACAGGCTACGAGCAGTACTTC. It is translated as CASSRGTGYEQYF. The chain is built from TRBV7-2 and TRBJ2-7, with 8 positions matching TRBD1. Germline trimming cut 5 bases from V and 3 bases from J; bases unmatched to any gene: 3. In germline, CDR1 is SGHTA, CDR2 FQGNSA. The CDR3 is 13 amino acids.

There are many counts of this clonotype. Since a much larger clone is just one base distant, this may be a read error. The rearrangement uses TRBV28 and TRBJ2-5; unclear D gene. This CDR3 comprises 11 residues. Germline V gene data show CDR1 as MDHEN and CDR2 as SYDVKM. The CDR3 is CASRREETKYF. As DNA, the CDR3 is TGTGCCAGCAGAAGAGAAGAGACCAAGTACTTC.

This clonotype came up many times. The V and J genes are TRBV12-3 or TRBV12-4 and TRBJ2-7; D unclear. Trimming removed 3 bases from V and 0 bases from J, with 12 bases in between. The CDR3 loop spans 15 amino acids. The CDR3 region is CASSFGEFSSYEQYF. As DNA, the CDR3 is TGTGCCAGCAGTTTCGGAGAGTTCTCCTCCTACGAGCAGTACTTC.

The V and J genes are TRBV12-3 or TRBV12-4 and TRBJ1-1, with 8 bases aligning to TRBD1. The CDR3 spans 12 residues. V trimming: 6 bases; J trimming: 9 bases; junction bases outside the gene matches: 6. The CDR3 nucleotides read TGTGCCAGCAGCTATGGACAGGGAAAAGCTTTCTTT. This gives the protein CASSYGQGKAFF.

On this clonotype itself: A clone one base away is much larger, so this may be a read error. The chain recombines TRBV19 with TRBJ2-2, with 12 bases fitting TRBD1. CDR1 is LNHDA, CDR2 SQIVND, per germline (reference sequence). The CDR3 consists of 17 residues. CDR3 nucleotide sequence: TGTGCCAGTAGTATAGTCCGGGACAGGGGGCGAACCGGGGAGGTGTTTTTT. Its translation: CASSIVRDRGRTGEVFF.

Concerning this clonotype itself: Possible read error: a much larger clone is one base away. The rearrangement joins TRBV28 to TRBJ2-7; D is unresolved. V lost 5 bases to trimming and J lost 3 bases, with 8 bases between them. The CDR3 contains 12 residues. Germline CDR1 reads MDHEN; CDR2 reads SYDVKM. The CDR3 coding sequence is TGTGCCAGCAGTAAACCCTACTACGAGCAGTACTTC. It yields the protein CASSKPYYEQYF. The complete variable domain, with remaining parts taken from reference TRBV28 and TRBJ2-7, reads DVKVTQSSRYLVKRTGEKVFLECVQDMDHENMFWYRQDPGLGLRLIYFSYDVKMKEKGDIPEGYSVSREKKERFSLILESASTNQTSMYLCASSKPYYEQYFGPGTRLTVT.

In this sample, this clonotype turned up many times. The CDR3 DNA sequence: TGTGCCAGCAGTGGTACTAGCGGGAGAGGAGCCGGGGAGCTGTTTTTT. It specifies CASSGTSGRGAGELFF. V gene TRBV6-1 combines with J gene TRBJ2-2; TRBD2 agrees at 11 bases. Germline V gives CDR1 MNHNS, CDR2 SASEGT. The V segment lost 4 bases and the J segment 6 bases; nucleotides outside the gene matches: 7. This CDR3 spans 16 amino acids.

The chain couples TRBV18 to TRBJ1-1; D uncertain. Per germline, CDR1 KGHSH and CDR2 LQKENI. Trimming cost V 2 bases and J 1 base, with 11 bases left between them. The CDR3 totals 15 residues. In nucleotides, the CDR3 is TGTGCCAGCTCACCAACCACCATAGGGAACACTGAAGCTTTCTTT. Its translation: CASSPTTIGNTEAFF.